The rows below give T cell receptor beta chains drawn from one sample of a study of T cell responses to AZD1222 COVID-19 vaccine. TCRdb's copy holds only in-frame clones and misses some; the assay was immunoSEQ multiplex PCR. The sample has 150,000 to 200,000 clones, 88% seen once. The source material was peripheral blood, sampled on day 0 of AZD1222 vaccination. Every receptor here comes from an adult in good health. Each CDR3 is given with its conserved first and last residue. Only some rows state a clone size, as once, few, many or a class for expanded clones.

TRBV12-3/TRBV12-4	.	CASSPTGGSVQYF
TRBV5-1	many	CASSSSGGAYNEQFF
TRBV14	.	CASSQVGGVTGNTIYF
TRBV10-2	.	CASSESGYGYTF
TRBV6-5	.	CASNSEYNSPLHF
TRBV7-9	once	CASTPWTGPDEKLFF
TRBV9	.	CASSLRGTHYEQYF
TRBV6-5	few	CASSRQGGPNYGYTF
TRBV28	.	CASSPPGTVNTEAFF
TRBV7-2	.	CASSSTRSYGYTF
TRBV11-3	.	CASSLEGAQTQYF
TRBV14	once	CASSPSRGRTITGELFF
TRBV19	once	CASSIDLKPQHF
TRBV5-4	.	CASRPPGQGFNEQFF
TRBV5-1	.	CASSLEGGTHTEAFF
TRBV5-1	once	CASSQAAGSRNEQFF
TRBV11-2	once	CASSLGQNQPQHF
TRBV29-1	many	CSITLSYEQYF
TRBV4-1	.	CASSQNRYSNQPQHF
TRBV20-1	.	CSAIVTGELFF
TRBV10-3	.	CAISQVRDRFPYEQYF
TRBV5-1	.	CASSLEVPTVMNTEAFF
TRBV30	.	CAWKVGLSSYEQYF
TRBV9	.	CASAGEGNTGELFF
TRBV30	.	CAWSGAGVVYGYTF
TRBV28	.	CASMGLDYGYTF
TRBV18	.	CASSPGTSGSNEQFF
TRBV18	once	CASSPPGRQTNEKLFF
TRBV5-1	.	CASRPGQDFYEQYF
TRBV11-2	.	CASSLEGNTGELFF
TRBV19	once	CASSIQGVGSYEQYF
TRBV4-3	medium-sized	CASSQGLADYQETQYF
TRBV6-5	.	CASSPGLARDTQYF
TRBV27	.	CASTRSGGTEAFF
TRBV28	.	CASSSRLTYEQYF
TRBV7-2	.	CASSRQAGGTTDTQYF
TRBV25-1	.	CASSPPRTGGVETQYF